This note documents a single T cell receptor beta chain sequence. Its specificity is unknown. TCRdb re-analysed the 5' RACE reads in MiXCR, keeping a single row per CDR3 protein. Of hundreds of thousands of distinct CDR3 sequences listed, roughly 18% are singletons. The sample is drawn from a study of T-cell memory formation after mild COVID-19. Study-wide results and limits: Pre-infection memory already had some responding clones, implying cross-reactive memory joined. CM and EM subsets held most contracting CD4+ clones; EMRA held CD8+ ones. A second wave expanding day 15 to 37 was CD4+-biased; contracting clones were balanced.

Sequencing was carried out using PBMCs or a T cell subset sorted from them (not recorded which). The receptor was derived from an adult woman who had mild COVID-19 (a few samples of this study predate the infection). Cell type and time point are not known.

The CDR3 bases are TGCAGTGCTAGAGTGATCAGCTATGGCTACACCTTC. Its translation: CSARVISYGYTF. The rearrangement joins TRBV20-1 to TRBJ1-2; D not certain. Trimming removed 1 base from V and 4 bases from J, with 7 bases in between. CDR3 length: 12 residues. Looked up from germline, CDR1 is DFQATT and CDR2 is SNEGSKA (reference sequence).